These 5 T cell receptor beta chains share one sample of origin, sequenced in a study of neoadjuvant anti-PD-1 for oral cavity cancer. Profiled with immunoSEQ multiplex PCR; TCRdb holds only in-frame clones, not every one. The repertoire has fewer than 70,000 clones, 79% of them found once; the top ten carry 2% to 3%. The sample was PBMCs, taken before nivolumab (anti-PD-1) treatment. The source of these receptors is a person between 40 and 80 years old with oral cavity squamous cell carcinoma.

This clone was seen just once. This rearrangement joins TRBV29-1 to TRBJ2-7; TRBD1 matches at 7 bases. The CDR3 totals 17 residues. Trimming took 7 bases from V and 6 from J; bases not matched to a gene: 24. CDR1 and CDR2 from the germline V gene are SQVTM and ANQGSEA. CDR3 region: CSASNNQLQDRESEQYF. Written as DNA, the CDR3 is TGCAGCGCCTCCAACAATCAATTACAAGACAGGGAGAGCGAGCAGTACTTC.

The DNA for the CDR3 is TGTGCCAGCAGTGAACTAGCGGGAGGAAACACCGGGGAGCTGTTTTTT. Encoded protein: CASSELAGGNTGELFF. The rearrangement uses TRBV6-1 and TRBJ2-2, with 11 bases fitting TRBD2. The CDR3 covers 16 residues. The germline V gene has CDR1 MNHNS and CDR2 SASEGT. V trimming: 2 bases; J trimming: 2 bases; junction bases outside the gene matches: 1.

The chain is built from TRBV5-4 and TRBJ2-5; 8 bases are a match to TRBD2. This CDR3 contains 18 residues. V was pared by 4 bases and J by 3 bases, with 17 bases of the junction left unmatched. Germline-derived CDR1 and CDR2 are SGHNT and YYREEE (reference sequence). The CDR3 protein is CASSLTSGTSILKETQYF. CDR3 bases: TGTGCCAGCAGCCTTACATCCGGGACTAGTATACTGAAAGAGACCCAGTACTTC.

DNA of the CDR3: TGTGCCATCAGTGGAGGAGGGCAGGGGTATGGCTACACCTTC. This encodes CAISGGGQGYGYTF. The rearrangement joins TRBV10-3 to TRBJ1-2, with D possibly being TRBD1 (6 bases). This CDR3 is 14 amino acids long. Germline V gene sequence: CDR1 ENHRY, CDR2 SYGVKD. V dropped 4 bases and J dropped 5 bases, with 14 bases sitting between them.

The sample holds a few counts of this clone. In DNA, the CDR3 is TGTGCCAGCTCACCACCCGAAAAGAGCTCCTATAATTCACCCCTCCACTTT. Translating gives CASSPPEKSSYNSPLHF. V and J are TRBV18 and TRBJ1-6; unclear D gene. The CDR3 runs 17 residues. Germline loops: CDR1 KGHSH, CDR2 LQKENI. V lost 0 bases to trimming and J lost 0 bases, with 9 bases between them.